This T cell receptor (beta chain) was retrieved from a study of vaccination effects on CD4 cells after COVID-19 (dated by TCRdb to the early 2020s). With respect to the entire study: In the ViraFEST assay, PBMC were stimulated with viral peptide pools, and TCR sequencing was then used to find antigen-specific CD4+ T cell clonotypes based on their expansion. Altogether, approximately 10 COVID-19 convalescent patients and a few SARS-CoV-2-naive healthy vaccine recipients made up the full study. Each well held more than 1.5 million PBMC cultured in IMDM containing approximately 5.3% human AB serum, around 9.3 IU/ml IL-2 and gentamicin, along with 8 to 10 ug/ml peptides. The study compared SARS-CoV-2 spike-specific CD4+ TCR repertoires before and after mRNA vaccination in COVID-19 convalescent patients and infection-naive vaccine recipients. Cultures from other donors in the study were sequenced using the Oncomine TCR Beta short-read assay on an Illumina iSeq 100. Participants received two doses of either the BNT162b2 or the mRNA-1273 mRNA SARS-CoV-2 vaccine.

Worth noting for this clone: The target of this receptor is not known. The input lacks base qualities; no much larger clone sits a single base away.

General study outcomes and caveats: In healthy vaccine recipients, vaccine-induced clones were almost all SARS-CoV-2 mono-reactive, with only 1 of 255 being cross-reactive with common cold coronaviruses. Only a small number of convalescent patients were included, and no early post-infection timepoints were available, which limited the study. Clones induced by infection and clones induced by vaccination both contracted markedly at late timepoints after vaccination, which fits with T cell responses waning over time.

After about 10 days of culture, CD4+ T cells were isolated with the EasySep CD4+ T cell isolation kit. None of the healthy vaccine recipients had a prior SARS-CoV-2 infection, which was confirmed by nucleocapsid antibody tests that came back negative both before and after vaccination. On days 3 and 7, half of the culture medium was replaced with fresh IL-2-containing medium. Unless otherwise noted, each peptide stimulation condition was cultured in triplicate wells. Using Ficoll-Paque Plus gradient centrifugation, PBMC were separated from whole blood and then either used fresh or cryopreserved at -140C. The QIAamp micro DNA kit was used to extract genomic DNA from the cultured CD4+ T cells. Taken from the germline V gene (reference sequence), the CDR1 and CDR2 loops are MNHEY and SMNVEV. Deletion took 4 bases off V and 0 bases off J, with a span of 7 bases between the germline ends. Counted from cysteine to phenylalanine, this CDR3 has 14 amino acids. Only the CDR3 region is kept as DNA, spanning 42 bases read in frame from base 1.

The library was generated by the immunoSEQ multiplex PCR assay. DNA from the cultured, isolated CD4+ T cells was subjected to TCR beta CDR3 sequencing. Per the original workflow: Non-productive TCR sequences were discarded, and reads were trimmed to the CDR3 region, with only CDR3s of 7 or more amino acids retained. The MANAFEST web app was used to identify antigen-specific clonotypes by comparing expansion in peptide wells with expansion in reference cultures. For clones to be considered positive, expansion at FDR<0.05 versus reference and all other wells, an odds ratio above 5, and a frequency above 0.1% in two replicate wells were required. A clonotype was called cross-reactive if it was significantly expanded both in SARS-CoV-2 spike wells and in at least one common cold coronavirus spike condition. Levenshtein distance calculated with the stringdist R package was used to assess CDR3 similarity, and unrooted trees were constructed with ape in R 3.6.1. TCRdb took this table from immuneACCESS and kept in-frame rearrangements with V and J called. Such tables lack part of the clones; where checked against another copy, unresolved V genes explain under half of the gap, and the rest is unexplained. V, J and clone size reflect that table, while D and trimming were determined from the DNA. The sample table contains some 30,000 clones; only one count was recorded for about 73% of them. About 3.8% of the sample rests with the top ten.

The TCR sequence derives from a human donor who received a COVID-19 vaccine. This sequence uses TRBV27 and TRBJ2-1, with the D gene not confidently named. The sequences come from CD4+ T cells from PBMCs cultured without peptide, collected before COVID-19 vaccination. The CDR3 reads as follows: CASSSARSYNEQFF. The DNA sequence is given as TGTGCCAGCAGTTCTGCGCGCTCCTACAATGAGCAGTTCTTC.